One and the same sample provided the 10 T cell receptor beta chains below, sequenced in a study of cytomegalovirus exposure and HLA in healthy donors. Use of 60 Vbeta and 13 Jbeta primers characterized the PCR. Using immunoSEQ multiplex PCR, the repertoire was profiled, and TCRdb retains in-frame clones only, with some absent. Seen here are some 160,000 clones, 80% to 90% observed once, and the top ten hold roughly 4%. The sequencing input was PBMCs. These receptors originate from a woman in her thirties or forties in good health and CMV-seropositive.

DNA of the CDR3: TGCAGCGTGGATAAACCGGGACAGGGAGGATCTGACTATGGCTACACCTTC. Its translation: CSVDKPGQGGSDYGYTF. This chain links TRBV29-1 with TRBJ1-2; TRBD1 agrees at 9 bases. The V segment lost 6 bases and the J segment 3 bases; nucleotides outside the gene matches: 17. This CDR3 region has 17 residues. Germline V gene data show CDR1 as SQVTM and CDR2 as ANQGSEA.

This clone was detected only a few times. This chain uses TRBV7-9 with TRBJ2-2, with D tentatively TRBD1 (5 bases). The CDR3 has 15 amino acids. CDR1 SEHNR and CDR2 FQNEAQ come from the germline V gene (reference sequence). Between the trimmed V and J ends, which lost 5 bases and 1 base, there was a span of 11 bases. CDR3 protein: CASSPDTLNTGELFF. The DNA of the CDR3 is TGTGCCAGCAGCCCGGACACCCTGAACACCGGGGAGCTGTTTTTT.

V usage is TRBV10-1 and J usage is TRBJ1-2, with 7 bases identical to TRBD1. Per germline, CDR1 WNHNN and CDR2 SYGVQD (reference sequence). This CDR3 contains 14 residues. With V trimmed by 3 bases and J by 3 bases, 4 bases remained unmatched. The CDR3, as DNA: TGCGCCAGCAGTGAACACCAGGGGGACTATGGCTACACCTTC. Translating it yields CASSEHQGDYGYTF.

This clone was seen a single time. J is TRBJ2-5 and V is TRBV2; 12 nucleotides align to TRBD2. V was pared by 2 bases and J by 4 bases, with 2 bases of the junction left unmatched. Germline CDR1 reads SNHLY; CDR2 reads FYNNEI. This CDR3 has 15 residues. The CDR3 nucleotides read TGTGCCAGCAGTGAACTAGCGGGAGGGAGAGAGACCCAGTACTTC. Its translation is CASSELAGGRETQYF.

The chain employs TRBV4-3 and TRBJ2-5; D might be TRBD2 (6 bases). Germline V gene sequence: CDR1 LGHNA, CDR2 YSLEER. This CDR3 has 12 amino acids. Between the trimmed V and J ends, which lost 1 base and 9 bases, there was a span of 9 bases. The CDR3 DNA follows: TGCGCCAGCAGCCAAGGCCGGAGGGCCCAGTACTTC. The encoded protein is CASSQGRRAQYF.

This chain uses TRBV5-6 with TRBJ2-5; 11 bases align to TRBD2. Gene TRBJ2-7 matches the end of the DNA better, so the J call may be wrong. The CDR3 covers 15 residues. The germline V gene encodes CDR1 SGHDT and CDR2 YYEEEE. This chain's CDR3 is CASSLPGLAAYEQYF. The CDR3 coding sequence is TGTGCCAGCAGTTTACCGGGACTAGCGGCCTACGAGCAGTACTTC.

The chain carries TRBV10-3 and TRBJ1-5; a possible D gene is TRBD1 (6 bases). The CDR3 totals 13 residues. Per the germline V gene, CDR1 is ENHRY and CDR2 is SYGVKD. The germline V and J ends were trimmed by 3 bases and 4 bases, with 7 bases remaining between them. The CDR3 DNA reads TGTGCCATCAGTGAAGACAGGAATCAGCCCCAGCATTTT. Protein: CAISEDRNQPQHF.

This clone was counted only a few times. DNA of the CDR3: TGTGCCAGCAGCGGACTAGCGGACTCCACAGATACGCAGTATTTT. This encodes CASSGLADSTDTQYF. The gene calls are TRBV6-1 and TRBJ2-3, with TRBD2 identical over 10 bases. Germline V gene sequence: CDR1 MNHNS, CDR2 SASEGT. CDR3 length: 15 amino acids. The junction had 5 bases not matched to a gene; V was cut back by 6 bases and J by 2 bases.

The genes are TRBV15 and TRBJ1-2, with TRBD1 as a possible D gene (6 bases). Trimming took 0 bases from V and 3 from J, leaving 11 bases between them. Germline CDR1 is LNHNV and CDR2 is YYDKDF (reference sequence). There are 15 residues in the CDR3. The CDR3 loop is CATSRDRTAYYGYTF. DNA of the CDR3: TGTGCCACCAGCAGAGACCGGACAGCTTACTATGGCTACACCTTC.

This clone was counted between two and nine times. This chain uses TRBV6-5 with TRBJ1-6; D gene unclear. V lost 5 bases to trimming and J lost 7 bases, with 12 bases between them. The CDR3 is 14 residues long. Germline assignment: CDR1 MNHEY and CDR2 SVGAGI. CDR3 in amino acids: CASSVEQWNSPLHF. The DNA of the CDR3 is TGTGCCAGCAGTGTCGAACAGTGGAATTCACCCCTCCACTTT.